This T cell receptor beta chain was documented in a study of T cell responses to AZD1222 COVID-19 vaccine (dated by TCRdb to about 2021). Turning to the overall study: AZD1222 recipients whose second dose came at about 4 weeks and those whose second dose came at about 12 weeks were combined into one group, since spike-specific TCR depth and breadth did not differ between the two schedules. A total of just over 230 trial participants underwent TCR sequencing, of whom 207 had received two doses of AZD1222 and roughly 26 had received two doses of the MenACWY control vaccine. Enrollment into the trials was organized by age into subgroups of 18-55, 56-69 and 70-plus years, and those subgroups contained approximately 160, 26 and 62 TCR-sequenced participants, respectively.

The time point label, as the study defines it: baseline before first vaccination. Samples from vaccinated people were obtained from the UK trials COV001 and COV002, which included a single-blind randomized controlled phase 2/3 trial of AZD1222 (ChAdOx1 nCoV-19) in healthy adults. Trial participant PBMC samples were collected at day 0 and day 28 after the second dose for TCRbeta chain sequencing. Study-wide conclusions, independent of this receptor: The 56-69-year group was small, and its depth increase did not reach significance, likely because of low power. CD4 TCRs associated with the vaccine covered the entire spike protein, and the dominant responses were in regions 160-218 and 743-854. Epitopes outside the regions mutated in the B.1.351 and B.1.1.7 variants were reportedly recognized by nearly half of the unique spike-specific TCRs. Conclusions about previously exposed vaccinees are limited because only five or six AZD1222 recipients were SARS-CoV-2 seropositive at baseline. No day 14 peak-response samples were available, so repertoires were characterized only after the peak T cell response. Spike-specific TCR breadth and depth rose significantly after two AZD1222 doses compared with day 0 and with MenACWY recipients. Most participants were white British and females outnumbered males, and the authors suggested that clonal diversity may have been underestimated.

For this clone: Its antigen remains unidentified. No quality values exist for individual bases; no much larger clone is one base distant.

The CDR3 regions of human TCRbeta chains were analyzed by immunosequencing. On the study's bioinformatics: Repertoire TCRs were checked for matches against a reference library of SARS-CoV-2-specific TCRs that had been generated using the MIRA antigen-specificity platform. Breadth meant the fraction of unique TCRs that were SARS-CoV-2-associated, whereas depth meant the fraction of total T cells that were SARS-CoV-2-associated. Using the MIRA data, each spike-specific TCR was mapped to the spike region that the TCR reacts to and placed in a CD4 or CD8 class. Log10-transformed breadth and depth values were compared by one-way ANOVA with Sidak's multiple comparisons tests. In its TCRdb copy, this immuneACCESS table keeps in-frame sequences only and misses some clones. Where compared with another copy, unresolved V genes explain less than half of these, and the others have no known cause. V, J and clone size are those of that table, while D and trimming were read from the DNA. The sample table records 90,000 to 100,000 clones; roughly 89% of these occur just once. Clones ranked in the top ten supply 3.5% to 4% of the sample.

Sequencing was performed on peripheral blood, taken on day 0 of AZD1222 vaccination. This TCR came from an adult in good health.

The sequenced DNA: TGTGCCAGCAGCCGCGGACAGTACACTGAAGCTTTCTTT. Its coded protein is CASSRGQYTEAFF. The V gene is TRBV12-3 or TRBV12-4 and the J gene is TRBJ1-1, with TRBD1 perhaps the D gene, on 6 matching bases. Taken from cysteine to phenylalanine, the CDR3 has 13 residues. Here the CDR3 DNA is all that survives: 39 bases in frame from base 1. V and J are truncated by 6 bases and 3 bases respectively, leaving an intervening sequence of 11 bases.